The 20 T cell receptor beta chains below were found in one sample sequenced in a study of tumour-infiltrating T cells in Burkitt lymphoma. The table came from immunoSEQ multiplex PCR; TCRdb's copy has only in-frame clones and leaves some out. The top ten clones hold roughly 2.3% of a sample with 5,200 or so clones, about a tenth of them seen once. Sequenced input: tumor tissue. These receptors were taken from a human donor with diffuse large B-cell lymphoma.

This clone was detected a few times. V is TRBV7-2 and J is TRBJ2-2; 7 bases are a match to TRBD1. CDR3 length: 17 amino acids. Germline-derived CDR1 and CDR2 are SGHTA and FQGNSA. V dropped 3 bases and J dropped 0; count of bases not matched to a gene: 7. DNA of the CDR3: TGTGCCAGCAGCTTCGGACAGGCAATCACGAACACCGGGGAGCTGTTTTTT. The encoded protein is CASSFGQAITNTGELFF.

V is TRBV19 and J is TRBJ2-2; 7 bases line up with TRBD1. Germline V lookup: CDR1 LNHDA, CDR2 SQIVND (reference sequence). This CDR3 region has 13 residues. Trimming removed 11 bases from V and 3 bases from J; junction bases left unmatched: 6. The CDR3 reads CACTDRDTGELFF. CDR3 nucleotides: TGTGCCTGCACCGACAGGGACACCGGGGAGCTGTTTTTT.

The CDR3 spells CASSRVEGRNNEQFF. CDR3 coding DNA: TGCGCCAGCAGCCGAGTAGAGGGGAGAAACAATGAGCAGTTCTTC. The chain has TRBV4-3 and TRBJ2-1; perhaps D is TRBD1 or TRBD2 (5 bases each). With 4 bases removed from V and 5 bases from J, the gap between germline ends came to 15 bases. From germline, CDR1 is LGHNA and CDR2 YSLEER. The CDR3 length is 15 residues.

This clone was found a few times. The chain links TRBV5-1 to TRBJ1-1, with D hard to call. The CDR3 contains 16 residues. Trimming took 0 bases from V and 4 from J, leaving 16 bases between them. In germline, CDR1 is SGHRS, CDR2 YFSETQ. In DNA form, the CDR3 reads TGCGCCAGCAGCTTGGCCGTTTCGACAAATCCCACTGAAGCTTTCTTT. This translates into CASSLAVSTNPTEAFF. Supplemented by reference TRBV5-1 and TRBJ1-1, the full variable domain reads KAGVTQTPRYLIKTRGQQVTLSCSPISGHRSVSWYQQTPGQGLQFLFEYFSETQRNKGNFPGRFSGRQFSNSRSEMNVSTLELGDSALYLCASSLAVSTNPTEAFFGQGTRLTVV.

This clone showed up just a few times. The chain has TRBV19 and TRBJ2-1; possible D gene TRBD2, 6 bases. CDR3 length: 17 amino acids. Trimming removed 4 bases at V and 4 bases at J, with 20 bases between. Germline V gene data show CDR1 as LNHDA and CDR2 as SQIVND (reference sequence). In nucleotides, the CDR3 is TGTGCCAGTAGTAAAATGGACTGGGACTTTACTTACAATGAGCAGTTCTTC. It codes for CASSKMDWDFTYNEQFF.

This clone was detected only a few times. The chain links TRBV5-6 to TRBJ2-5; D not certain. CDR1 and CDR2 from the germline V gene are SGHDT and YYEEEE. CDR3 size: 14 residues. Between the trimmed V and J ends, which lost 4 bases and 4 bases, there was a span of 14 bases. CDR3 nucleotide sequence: TGTGCCAGCAGCCTCGGACCGAGCTTAGAGACCCAGTACTTC. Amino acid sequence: CASSLGPSLETQYF. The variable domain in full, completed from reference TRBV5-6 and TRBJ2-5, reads DAGVTQSPTHLIKTRGQQVTLRCSPKSGHDTVSWYQQALGQGPQFIFQYYEEEERQRGNFPDRFSGHQFPNYSSELNVNALLLGDSALYLCASSLGPSLETQYFGPGTRLLVL.

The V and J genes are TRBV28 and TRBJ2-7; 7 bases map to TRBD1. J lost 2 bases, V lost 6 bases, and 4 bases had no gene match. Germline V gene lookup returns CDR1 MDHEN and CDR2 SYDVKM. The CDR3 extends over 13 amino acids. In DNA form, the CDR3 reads TGTGCCAGCAGGGGGGACAGCACCTACGAGCAGTACTTC. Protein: CASRGDSTYEQYF. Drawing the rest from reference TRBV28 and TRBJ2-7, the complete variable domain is DVKVTQSSRYLVKRTGEKVFLECVQDMDHENMFWYRQDPGLGLRLIYFSYDVKMKEKGDIPEGYSVSREKKERFSLILESASTNQTSMYLCASRGDSTYEQYFGPGTRLTVT.

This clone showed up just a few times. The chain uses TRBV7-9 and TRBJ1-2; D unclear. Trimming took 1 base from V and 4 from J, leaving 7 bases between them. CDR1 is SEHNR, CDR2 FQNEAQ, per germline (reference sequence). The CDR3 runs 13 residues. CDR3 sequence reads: CASSLGTAYGYTF. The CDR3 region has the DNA TGTGCCAGCAGCTTAGGGACCGCCTATGGCTACACCTTC.

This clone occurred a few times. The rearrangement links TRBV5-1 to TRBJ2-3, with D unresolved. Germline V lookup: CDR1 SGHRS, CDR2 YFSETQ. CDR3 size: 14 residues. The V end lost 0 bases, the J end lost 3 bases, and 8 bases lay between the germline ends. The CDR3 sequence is CASSLASSTDTQYF. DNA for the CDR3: TGCGCCAGCAGCTTGGCCAGCTCGACAGATACGCAGTATTTT.

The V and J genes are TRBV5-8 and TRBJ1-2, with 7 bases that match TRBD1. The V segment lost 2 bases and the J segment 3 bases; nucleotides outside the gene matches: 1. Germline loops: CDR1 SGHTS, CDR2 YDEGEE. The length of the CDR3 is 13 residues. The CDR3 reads CASSFGQDYGYTF. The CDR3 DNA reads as TGTGCCAGCAGCTTTGGACAGGACTATGGCTACACCTTC. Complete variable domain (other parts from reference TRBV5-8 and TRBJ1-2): EAGVTQSPTHLIKTRGQQATLRCSPISGHTSVYWYQQALGLGLQFLLWYDEGEERNRGNFPPRFSGRQFPNYSSELNVNALELEDSALYLCASSFGQDYGYTFGSGTRLTVV.

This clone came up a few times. The CDR3: CASSSGPLRGGYTF. The CDR3 region has the DNA TGTGCCAGCAGCTCGGGACCCCTAAGAGGTGGCTACACCTTC. The chain carries TRBV2 and TRBJ1-2, with D possibly matching TRBD1 (5 bases). Germline assignment: CDR1 SNHLY and CDR2 FYNNEI. The CDR3 extends over 14 amino acids. V was shortened by 6 bases and J by 7 bases, with 18 bases between the two germline ends.

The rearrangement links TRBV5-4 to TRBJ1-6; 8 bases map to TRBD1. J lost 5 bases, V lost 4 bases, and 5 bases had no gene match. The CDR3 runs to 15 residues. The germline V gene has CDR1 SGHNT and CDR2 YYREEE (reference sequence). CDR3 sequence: CASSPGGHNNSPLHF. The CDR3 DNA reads TGTGCCAGCAGCCCAGGGGGCCATAATAATTCACCCCTCCACTTT.

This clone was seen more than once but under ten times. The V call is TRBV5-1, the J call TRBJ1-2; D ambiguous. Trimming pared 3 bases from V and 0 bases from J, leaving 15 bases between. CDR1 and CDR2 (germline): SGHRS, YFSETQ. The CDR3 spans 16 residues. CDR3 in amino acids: CASSSTRTAANYGYTF. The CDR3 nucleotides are TGCGCCAGCAGCTCTACTCGGACCGCTGCTAACTATGGCTACACCTTC.

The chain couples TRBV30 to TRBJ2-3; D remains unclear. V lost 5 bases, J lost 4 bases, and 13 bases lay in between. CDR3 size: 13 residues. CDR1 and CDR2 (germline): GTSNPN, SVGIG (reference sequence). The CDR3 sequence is CAWGSGHADTQYF. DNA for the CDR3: TGTGCCTGGGGCTCGGGCCACGCAGATACGCAGTATTTT.

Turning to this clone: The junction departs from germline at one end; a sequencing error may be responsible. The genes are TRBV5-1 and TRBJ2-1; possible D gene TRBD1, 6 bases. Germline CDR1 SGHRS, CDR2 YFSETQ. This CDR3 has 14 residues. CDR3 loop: CASNQGISNNEQFF. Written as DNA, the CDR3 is TGCGCCAGCAACCAGGGGATCTCCAACAATGAGCAGTTCTTC.

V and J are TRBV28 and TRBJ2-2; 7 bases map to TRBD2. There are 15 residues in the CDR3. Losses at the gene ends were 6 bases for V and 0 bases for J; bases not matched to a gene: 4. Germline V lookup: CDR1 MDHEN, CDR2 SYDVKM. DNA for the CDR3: TGTGCCAGCAGGACGGCGGGAGCGAACACCGGGGAGCTGTTTTTT. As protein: CASRTAGANTGELFF. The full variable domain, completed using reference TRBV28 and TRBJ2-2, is DVKVTQSSRYLVKRTGEKVFLECVQDMDHENMFWYRQDPGLGLRLIYFSYDVKMKEKGDIPEGYSVSREKKERFSLILESASTNQTSMYLCASRTAGANTGELFFGEGSRLTVL.

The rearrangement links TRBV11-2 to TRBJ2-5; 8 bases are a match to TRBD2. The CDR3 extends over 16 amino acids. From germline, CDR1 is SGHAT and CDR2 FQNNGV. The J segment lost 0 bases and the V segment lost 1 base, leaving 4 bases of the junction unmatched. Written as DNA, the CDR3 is TGTGCCAGCAGCTTAGGTGCGGGGGGCCACCAAGAGACCCAGTACTTC. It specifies CASSLGAGGHQETQYF.

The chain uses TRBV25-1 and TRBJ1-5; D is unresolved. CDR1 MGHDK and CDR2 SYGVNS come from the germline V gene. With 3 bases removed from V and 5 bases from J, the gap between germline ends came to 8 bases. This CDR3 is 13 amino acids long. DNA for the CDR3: TGTGCCAGCAGTGACTACGAGGATCAGCCCCAGCATTTT. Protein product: CASSDYEDQPQHF.

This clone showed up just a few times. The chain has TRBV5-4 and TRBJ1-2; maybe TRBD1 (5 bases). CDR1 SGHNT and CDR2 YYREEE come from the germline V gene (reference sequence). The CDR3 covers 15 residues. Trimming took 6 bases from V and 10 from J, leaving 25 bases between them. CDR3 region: CASTLNLQGMLDYTF. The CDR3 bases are TGTGCCAGCACCCTCAATCTCCAGGGAATGCTGGACTACACCTTC. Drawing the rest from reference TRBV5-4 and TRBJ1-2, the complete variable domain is ETGVTQSPTHLIKTRGQQVTLRCSSQSGHNTVSWYQQALGQGPQFIFQYYREEENGRGNFPPRFSGLQFPNYSSELNVNALELDDSALYLCASTLNLQGMLDYTFGSGTRLTVV.

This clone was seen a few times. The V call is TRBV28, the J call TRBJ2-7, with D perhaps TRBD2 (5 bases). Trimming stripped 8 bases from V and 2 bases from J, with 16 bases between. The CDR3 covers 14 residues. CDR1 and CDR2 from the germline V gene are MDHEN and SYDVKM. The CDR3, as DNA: TGTGCCAGCGGGCTACCGGGATTAGCCTACGAGCAGTACTTC. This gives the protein CASGLPGLAYEQYF.